This T cell receptor beta chain was sequenced during a study of T cell changes during pregnancy in multiple sclerosis. Profiled with immunoSEQ multiplex PCR; TCRdb holds only in-frame clones, not every one. The table has over 15,000 clones, 80% to 90% seen once. Per the germline V gene, CDR1 is LGHNA and CDR2 is YNFKEQ. CDR3 length: 17 residues. The junction had 10 bases not matched to a gene; V was cut back by 0 bases and J by 7 bases. This TCR was recovered from a female donor in good health, enrolled as a control in a pregnancy study. The chain combines TRBV4-2 with TRBJ2-1; 9 bases fit TRBD2. Sequenced material: CD8+ T cells from peripheral blood mononuclear cells, taken after pregnancy. Written as DNA, the CDR3 is TGTGCCAGCAGCCAAGAAGAAGGCGGGGGGGCCTCTAATGAGCAGTTCTTC. It yields the protein CASSQEEGGGASNEQFF.